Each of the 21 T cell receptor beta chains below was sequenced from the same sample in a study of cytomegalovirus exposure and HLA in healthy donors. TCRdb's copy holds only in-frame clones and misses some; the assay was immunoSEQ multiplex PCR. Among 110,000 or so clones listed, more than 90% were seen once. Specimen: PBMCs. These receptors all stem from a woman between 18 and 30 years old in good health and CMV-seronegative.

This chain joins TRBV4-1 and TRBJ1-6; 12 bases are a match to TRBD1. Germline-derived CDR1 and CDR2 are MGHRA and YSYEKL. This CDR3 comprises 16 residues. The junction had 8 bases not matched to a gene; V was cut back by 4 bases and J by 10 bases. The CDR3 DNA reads TGCGCCAGCAGCCCAGGGACAGGGGGCTCAGGCTCACCCCTCCACTTT. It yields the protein CASSPGTGGSGSPLHF.

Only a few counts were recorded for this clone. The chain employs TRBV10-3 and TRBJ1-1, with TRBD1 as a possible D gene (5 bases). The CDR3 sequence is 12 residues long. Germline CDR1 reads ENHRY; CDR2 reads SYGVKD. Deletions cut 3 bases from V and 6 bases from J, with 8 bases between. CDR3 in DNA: TGTGCCATCAGTGACAGGGCTCCTGAAGCTTTCTTT. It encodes CAISDRAPEAFF.

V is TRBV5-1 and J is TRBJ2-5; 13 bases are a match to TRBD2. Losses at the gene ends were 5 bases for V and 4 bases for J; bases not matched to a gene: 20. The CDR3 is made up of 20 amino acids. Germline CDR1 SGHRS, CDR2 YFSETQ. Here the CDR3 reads CASRWIITSGGASLLETQYF. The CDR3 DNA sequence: TGCGCCAGCAGATGGATAATAACTAGCGGGGGGGCCTCTCTCTTAGAGACCCAGTACTTC.

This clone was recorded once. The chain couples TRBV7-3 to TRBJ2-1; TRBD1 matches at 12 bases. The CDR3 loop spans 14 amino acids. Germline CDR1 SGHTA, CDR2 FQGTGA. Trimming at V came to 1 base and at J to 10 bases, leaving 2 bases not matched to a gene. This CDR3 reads CASSLIGTGGEQFF. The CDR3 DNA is TGTGCCAGCAGCTTAATTGGGACAGGGGGCGAGCAGTTCTTC. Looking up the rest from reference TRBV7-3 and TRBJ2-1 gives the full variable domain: GAGVSQTPSNKVTEKGKYVELRCDPISGHTALYWYRQSLGQGPEFLIYFQGTGAADDSGLPNDRFFAVRPEGSVSTLKIQRTERGDSAVYLCASSLIGTGGEQFFGPGTRLTVL.

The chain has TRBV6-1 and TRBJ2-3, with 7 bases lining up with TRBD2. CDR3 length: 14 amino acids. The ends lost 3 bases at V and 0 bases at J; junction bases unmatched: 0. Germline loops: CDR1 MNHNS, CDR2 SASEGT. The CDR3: CASSERGSTDTQYF. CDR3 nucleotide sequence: TGTGCCAGCAGTGAGCGGGGGAGCACAGATACGCAGTATTTT.

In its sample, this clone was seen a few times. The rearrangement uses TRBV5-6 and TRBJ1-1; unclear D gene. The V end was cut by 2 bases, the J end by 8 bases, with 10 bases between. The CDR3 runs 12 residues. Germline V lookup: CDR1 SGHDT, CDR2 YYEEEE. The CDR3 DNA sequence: TGTGCCAGCAGCTTAAGAGGGAACGAAGCTTTCTTT. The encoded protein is CASSLRGNEAFF.

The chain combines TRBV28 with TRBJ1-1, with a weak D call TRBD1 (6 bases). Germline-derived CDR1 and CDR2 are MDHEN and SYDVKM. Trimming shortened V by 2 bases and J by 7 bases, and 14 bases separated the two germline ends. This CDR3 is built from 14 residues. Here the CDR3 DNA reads TGTGCCAGCAGTTTAATCCAGGGGAGGGGTGAAGCTTTCTTT. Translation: CASSLIQGRGEAFF.

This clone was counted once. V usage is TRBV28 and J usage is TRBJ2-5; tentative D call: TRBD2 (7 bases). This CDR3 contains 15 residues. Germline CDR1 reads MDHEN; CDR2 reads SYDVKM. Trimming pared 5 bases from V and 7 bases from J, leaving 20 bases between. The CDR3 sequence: CASSRRGQALGTQYF. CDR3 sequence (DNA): TGTGCCAGCAGTCGGCGGGGGCAGGCCCTAGGGACCCAGTACTTC. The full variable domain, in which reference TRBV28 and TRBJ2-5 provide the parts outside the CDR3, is DVKVTQSSRYLVKRTGEKVFLECVQDMDHENMFWYRQDPGLGLRLIYFSYDVKMKEKGDIPEGYSVSREKKERFSLILESASTNQTSMYLCASSRRGQALGTQYFGPGTRLLVL.

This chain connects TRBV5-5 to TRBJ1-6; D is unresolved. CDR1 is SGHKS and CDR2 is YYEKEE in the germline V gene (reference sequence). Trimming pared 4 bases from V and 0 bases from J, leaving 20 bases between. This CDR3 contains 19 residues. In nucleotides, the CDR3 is TGTGCCAGCAGCCCAGCCGTTCTGTTCGCTAGCTCCTATAATTCACCCCTCCACTTT. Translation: CASSPAVLFASSYNSPLHF.

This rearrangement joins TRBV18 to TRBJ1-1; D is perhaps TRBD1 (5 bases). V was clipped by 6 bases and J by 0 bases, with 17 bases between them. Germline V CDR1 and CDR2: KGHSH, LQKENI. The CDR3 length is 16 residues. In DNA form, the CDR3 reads TGTGCCAGCTCCAGTCCTGGGGCCAAAGTGAACACTGAAGCTTTCTTT. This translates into CASSSPGAKVNTEAFF.

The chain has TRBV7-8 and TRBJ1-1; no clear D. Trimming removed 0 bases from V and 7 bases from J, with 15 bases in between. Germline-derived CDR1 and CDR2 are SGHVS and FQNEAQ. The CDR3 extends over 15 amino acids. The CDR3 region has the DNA TGTGCCAGCAGCTTAGCGGCACGGTATACTAATGAAGCTTTCTTT. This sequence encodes CASSLAARYTNEAFF.

CDR3 amino acids: CSVGRYEQYF. CDR3 nucleotide sequence: TGCAGCGTTGGCAGGTACGAGCAGTACTTC. This chain links TRBV29-1 with TRBJ2-7; unclear D gene. The V and J ends lost 4 bases and 4 bases respectively, with 5 bases between them. This CDR3 contains 10 residues. CDR1 SQVTM and CDR2 ANQGSEA come from the germline V gene.

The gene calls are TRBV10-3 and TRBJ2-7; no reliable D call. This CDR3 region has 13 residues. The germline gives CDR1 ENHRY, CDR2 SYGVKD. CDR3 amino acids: CATSAAASYEQYF. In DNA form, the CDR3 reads TGTGCTACCTCGGCGGCGGCCTCCTACGAGCAGTACTTC.

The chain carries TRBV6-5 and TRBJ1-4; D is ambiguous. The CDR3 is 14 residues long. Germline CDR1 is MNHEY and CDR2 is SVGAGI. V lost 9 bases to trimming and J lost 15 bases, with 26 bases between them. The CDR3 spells CASLIWRFLRFMFF. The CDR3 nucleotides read TGTGCCAGTTTAATATGGAGGTTCCTCCGGTTTATGTTTTTT.

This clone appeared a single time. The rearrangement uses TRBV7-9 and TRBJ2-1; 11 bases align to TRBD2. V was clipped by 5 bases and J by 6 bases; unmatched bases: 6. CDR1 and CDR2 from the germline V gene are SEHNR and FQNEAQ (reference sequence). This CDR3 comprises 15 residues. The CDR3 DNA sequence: TGTGCCAGCAGCGTGGCCGGGACTAGCGGCAATGAGCAGTTCTTC. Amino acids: CASSVAGTSGNEQFF. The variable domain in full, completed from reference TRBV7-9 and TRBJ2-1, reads DTGVSQNPRHKITKRGQNVTFRCDPISEHNRLYWYRQTLGQGPEFLTYFQNEAQLEKSRLLSDRFSAERPKGSFSTLEIQRTEQGDSAMYLCASSVAGTSGNEQFFGPGTRLTVL.

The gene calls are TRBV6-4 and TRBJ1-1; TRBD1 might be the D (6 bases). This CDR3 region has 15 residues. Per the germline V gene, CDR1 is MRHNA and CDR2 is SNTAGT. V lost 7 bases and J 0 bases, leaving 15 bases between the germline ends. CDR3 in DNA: TGTGCCAGCATTCAGGGGAACCCACTGAACACTGAAGCTTTCTTT. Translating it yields CASIQGNPLNTEAFF.

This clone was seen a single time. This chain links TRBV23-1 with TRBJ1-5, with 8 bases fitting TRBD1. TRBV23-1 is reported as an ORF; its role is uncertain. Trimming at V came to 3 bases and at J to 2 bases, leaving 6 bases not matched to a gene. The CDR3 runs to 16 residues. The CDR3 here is CASSHPRGRGNQPQHF. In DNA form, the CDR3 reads TGCGCCAGCAGTCATCCCAGGGGGCGAGGCAATCAGCCCCAGCATTTT.

DNA of the CDR3: TGTGCCAGCAGCTCCGATGTAGCGGGCGGCACAGATACGCAGTATTTT. Protein product: CASSSDVAGGTDTQYF. V gene TRBV7-2 combines with J gene TRBJ2-3; 7 positions agree with TRBD2. Germline V gene sequence: CDR1 SGHTA, CDR2 FQGNSA. After removal of 4 bases from V and 1 base from J, the junction contained 8 bases not matched to a gene. The CDR3 has 16 residues.

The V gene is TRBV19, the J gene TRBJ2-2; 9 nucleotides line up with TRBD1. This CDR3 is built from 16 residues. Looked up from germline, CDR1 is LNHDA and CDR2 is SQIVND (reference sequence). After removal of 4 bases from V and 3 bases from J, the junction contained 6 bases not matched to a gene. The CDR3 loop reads CASSTPGQGYTGELFF. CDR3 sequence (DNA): TGTGCCAGTAGTACACCGGGACAGGGATACACCGGGGAGCTGTTTTTT.

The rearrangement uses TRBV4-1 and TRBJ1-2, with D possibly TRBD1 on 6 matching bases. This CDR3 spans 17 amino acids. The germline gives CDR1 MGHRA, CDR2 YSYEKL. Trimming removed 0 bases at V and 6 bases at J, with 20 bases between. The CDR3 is CASSQDYGQPSIHGYTF. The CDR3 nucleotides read TGCGCCAGCAGCCAAGATTACGGACAGCCCTCAATCCATGGCTACACCTTC.

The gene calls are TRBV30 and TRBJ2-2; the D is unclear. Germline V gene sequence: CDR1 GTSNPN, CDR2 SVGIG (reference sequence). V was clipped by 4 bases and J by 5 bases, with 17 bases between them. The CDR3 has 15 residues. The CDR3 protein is CAWNLRSFGTGELFF. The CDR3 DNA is TGTGCCTGGAATTTGAGGTCCTTCGGAACCGGGGAGCTGTTTTTT.